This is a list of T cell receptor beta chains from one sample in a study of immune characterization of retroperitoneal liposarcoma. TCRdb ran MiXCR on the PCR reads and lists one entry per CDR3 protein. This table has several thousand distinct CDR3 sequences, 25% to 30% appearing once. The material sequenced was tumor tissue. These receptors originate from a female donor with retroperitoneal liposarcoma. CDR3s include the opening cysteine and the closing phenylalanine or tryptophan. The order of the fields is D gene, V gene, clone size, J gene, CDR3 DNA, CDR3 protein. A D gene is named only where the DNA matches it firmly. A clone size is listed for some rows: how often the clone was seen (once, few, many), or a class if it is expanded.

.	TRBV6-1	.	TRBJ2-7	TGTGCCAGCAGGGAGGGGAGCTACGAGCAGTACTTC	CASREGSYEQYF
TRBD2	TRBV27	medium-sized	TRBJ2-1	TGTGCCAGCCGGACTCTAGCGGGATATGACAATGAGCAGTTCTTC	CASRTLAGYDNEQFF
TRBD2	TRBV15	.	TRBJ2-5	TGTGCCACCAGCAGAGTTAGCGGGAGAGTCGATGAGCAGTACTTC	CATSRVSGRVDEQYF
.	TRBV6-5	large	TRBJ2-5	TGTGCCAGCAGTTACCTCCGGGCCGTCGAGACCCAGTACTTC	CASSYLRAVETQYF
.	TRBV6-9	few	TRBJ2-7	TGTGCCAGCAGTTACTTGGCTGAGTCGGCTTACAATGAGCAGTACTTC	CASSYLAESAYNEQYF
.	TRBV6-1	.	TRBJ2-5	TGTGCCAGCAGATCGGACTCCCCAAGGACCCAGTACTTC	CASRSDSPRTQYF
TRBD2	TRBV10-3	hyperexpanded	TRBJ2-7	TGTGCCATCAGAGTAGCGGGAGAGGCCCAGCGCCACGAGCAGTACTTC	CAIRVAGEAQRHEQYF
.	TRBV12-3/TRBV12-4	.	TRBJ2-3	TGTGCCAGCAGTTTACTTGTAGGCACAGATACGCAGTATTTT	CASSLLVGTDTQYF
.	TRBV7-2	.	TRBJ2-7	TGTGCCAGCAATTCCCGGTGGGTTTCCTACAATGAGCAGTACTTC	CASNSRWVSYNEQYF
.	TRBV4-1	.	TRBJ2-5	TGCGCCAGCAGCCAAGACGGACAGCCCCGCCGCTTC	CASSQDGQPRRF